The rows below give T cell receptor beta chains drawn from one sample of a study of T cells in localized non-small cell lung cancer. Assay used: immunoSEQ multiplex PCR; TCRdb lists only in-frame clones, some missing. The profile shows about 24,000 clones, roughly 92% of them singletons. The material sequenced was peripheral blood, taken before any cancer treatment. These receptors came from a woman aged 40-69 years with stage I lung adenocarcinoma. Both conserved end residues are part of each CDR3. D genes are given only for firm matches. Clone size is not always given. Where it is, it says once, few, many or a class for expanded clones.

cdr3_nt cdr3_aa j_call clone_size d_call v_call
TGTGCCAGCAGCTTCCGTTTGCAGGGCATGGGCACAGATACGCAGTATTTT CASSFRLQGMGTDTQYF TRBJ2-3 once NA TRBV5-8
TGCGCCAGCAGCCGCGAGGGGTCGAACACTGAAGCTTTCTTT CASSREGSNTEAFF TRBJ1-1 NA NA TRBV5-1
TGTGCCTGGAGTGGAACGACGGATTCACCCCTCCACTTT CAWSGTTDSPLHF TRBJ1-6 NA NA TRBV30
TGTGCCAGCAGTGGGGGGGGGACTAGCGGGGACTACGAGCAGTACTTC CASSGGGTSGDYEQYF TRBJ2-7 NA TRBD2 TRBV6-1
TGTGCCAGCAGCCAAGATAGGGGACATGGCCAAGAGACCCAGTACTTC CASSQDRGHGQETQYF TRBJ2-5 NA NA TRBV14
TGTGCCAGCAGCTCGACCGGGACAGACGCTAGCGGGGAGCTGTTTTTT CASSSTGTDASGELFF TRBJ2-2 few TRBD1 TRBV7-9
TGTGCCAGCAGCTTCGGCGGGGGCTACGAGCAGTACTTC CASSFGGGYEQYF TRBJ2-7 NA TRBD2 TRBV5-4
TGTGCCAGCACCTTTCGGCAGGGAACCTACGAGCAGTACTTC CASTFRQGTYEQYF TRBJ2-7 NA NA TRBV6-1
TGTGCCAGCAGCTTCTGGGACGGGCGGGATCAGCCCCAGCATTTT CASSFWDGRDQPQHF TRBJ1-5 few NA TRBV7-9
TGTGCCAGCAGCCCAAAGCGGGCTAGCACAGATACGCAGTATTTT CASSPKRASTDTQYF TRBJ2-3 NA NA TRBV7-8
TGTGCCAGCAGCTTAGGGGGGACAGCCTCGCGTGGCTACACCTTC CASSLGGTASRGYTF TRBJ1-2 NA TRBD1 TRBV7-2
TGTGCCAGCCGCTGGACTAGTCAAGAGACCCAGTACTTC CASRWTSQETQYF TRBJ2-5 NA TRBD2 TRBV7-9
TGTGCCAGCACAGGGCGAGATACTGAAGCTTTCTTT CASTGRDTEAFF TRBJ1-1 NA NA TRBV28
TGTGCCAGCAGCGGACGGGACACAACTTTAAATGAAAAACTGTTTTTT CASSGRDTTLNEKLFF TRBJ1-4 NA NA TRBV9
TGTGCCAGCAGCCGGGGACGGAACTACGAGCAGTACTTC CASSRGRNYEQYF TRBJ2-7 NA NA TRBV11-1
TGCGCCAGCAGCCCATACTTAGCGGTCCTAAACAATGAGCAGTTCTTC CASSPYLAVLNNEQFF TRBJ2-1 NA NA TRBV5-1
TGTGCCAGCAGACCTTCAGGCGCCGGGCAGCCCCAGCATTTT CASRPSGAGQPQHF TRBJ1-5 NA NA TRBV11-2
TGTGCCAGCTCACTTGGGACTAGCGGGTTACATTACGAGCAGTACTTC CASSLGTSGLHYEQYF TRBJ2-7 NA TRBD2 TRBV18
TGTGCCAGCAGTTACCTAACTAGCGGGGGCAATGAGCAGTTCTTC CASSYLTSGGNEQFF TRBJ2-1 few TRBD2 TRBV6-5
TGTGCCAGCAGCTTAGACCTTGGCGGGAGCTCCTACAATGAGCAGTTCTTC CASSLDLGGSSYNEQFF TRBJ2-1 NA TRBD2 TRBV7-8
TGTGCCAGCAGCTTTTCGGGACGGGGGACCCAGTACTTC CASSFSGRGTQYF TRBJ2-5 NA NA TRBV5-8
TGTGCCAGCAGCCACATGAGTATTCAGGGGAGACGGTCACCCCTCCACTTT CASSHMSIQGRRSPLHF TRBJ1-6 NA NA TRBV7-9
TGTGCCAGCTCGAGGACAGATACGCAGTATTTT CASSRTDTQYF TRBJ2-3 NA NA TRBV14
TGTGCCATCGGATCGTCGGGGGGTATCACCTACGAGCAGTACTTC CAIGSSGGITYEQYF TRBJ2-7 NA TRBD2 TRBV10-3
TGTGCCAGCAGCTTAGGTGACAGCTTAAACTCACCCCTCCACTTT CASSLGDSLNSPLHF TRBJ1-6 once NA TRBV7-2
TGTGCCAGCAGCTTAGAAGCGGCAGATACGCAGTATTTT CASSLEAADTQYF TRBJ2-3 NA NA TRBV7-9
TGTGCCAGCAGCGTTGGACTAGACCCGTTCTTC CASSVGLDPFF TRBJ2-1 NA TRBD2 TRBV14
TGTGCCAGCAGTACAAGCGGGAGGGAGCAGTACTTC CASSTSGREQYF TRBJ2-7 NA TRBD2 TRBV27
TGCAGCGTTGAGTCGTCTAGCTCCTACGAGCAGTACTTC CSVESSSSYEQYF TRBJ2-7 NA NA TRBV29-1
TGTGCCACGGGGAGAAATAGCAATCAGCCCCAGCATTTT CATGRNSNQPQHF TRBJ1-5 NA NA TRBV15
TGTGCCAGCAGTTTCATCGAAGAGACCCAGTACTTC CASSFIEETQYF TRBJ2-5 NA NA TRBV28
TGTGCCAGCAGTTCGACAGGGCCCAATCAGCCCCAGCATTTT CASSSTGPNQPQHF TRBJ1-5 few TRBD1 TRBV6-1
TGTGCCACCAACGCGCCGGGACTAGGGAACAATGAGCAGTTCTTC CATNAPGLGNNEQFF TRBJ2-1 NA TRBD2 TRBV15
TGTGCCACAAATAACTGGAAGGGCGAGGAAAAACTGTTTTTT CATNNWKGEEKLFF TRBJ1-4 NA NA TRBV19
TGCGCCAGCAGCCAAAGGGACAGGGGAAGGGCCGGGGAGCTGTTTTTT CASSQRDRGRAGELFF TRBJ2-2 NA TRBD1 TRBV4-1
TGCGCCAGCAGCTTGGAGGCCACTAGCCGACGAAGGGCCGGGGAGCTGTTTTTT CASSLEATSRRRAGELFF TRBJ2-2 NA NA TRBV5-1
TGTGCCAGCATGAGCTGGATTCGGGGCGAGCAGTACTTC CASMSWIRGEQYF TRBJ2-7 NA NA TRBV28
TGTGCCAGCAGCGAACAAGGGAGAGCGGGCCGGCCCCGTTTT CASSEQGRAGRPRF TRBJ1-1 once NA TRBV7-9
TGTGCCAGTAGTACCTCGGGCTCTGGGGCCAACGTCCTGACTTTC CASSTSGSGANVLTF TRBJ2-6 once NA TRBV19
TGTGCCAGCAGTTCCCCTCGGAGCACTGAAGCTTTCTTT CASSSPRSTEAFF TRBJ1-1 NA NA TRBV27
TGCGCCAGCAGCCTGATCGGGAATCAGCCCCAGCATTTT CASSLIGNQPQHF TRBJ1-5 NA NA TRBV5-1
TGTGCCAGCAGGGGGACCCAAGAGACCCAGTACTTC CASRGTQETQYF TRBJ2-5 NA NA TRBV2
TGTGCCAGCAGTTACTCCCCAGGGGTCGGATACGAGCAGTACTTC CASSYSPGVGYEQYF TRBJ2-7 NA NA TRBV6-5
TGTGCCAGCAGCTTAAGCTGGGAAAAACTGTTTTTT CASSLSWEKLFF TRBJ1-4 NA NA TRBV7-9
TGCGCCAGCAGCCAAAGGGGTCTTGGACAAACCGAAAGGGAGACCCAGTACTTC CASSQRGLGQTERETQYF TRBJ2-5 NA NA TRBV4-1
TGTGCCAGCAGCGCGGGACAGGGTGTCCACGAGCAGTACTTC CASSAGQGVHEQYF TRBJ2-7 once TRBD1 TRBV6-6
TGCGCCAGCAGTGCTAGCGGGGAGTGGAATGAGCAGTTCTTC CASSASGEWNEQFF TRBJ2-1 NA TRBD2 TRBV10-1
TGTGCCAGCAGTTCGGGCCTGACAGGGAGTGAAAAACTGTTTTTT CASSSGLTGSEKLFF TRBJ1-4 once TRBD1 TRBV28
TGTGCCAGCAGTCTGACCGGACAGCCCGAACGACAGCCCCAGCATTTT CASSLTGQPERQPQHF TRBJ1-5 NA NA TRBV28
TGCGCCAGCAGCTCCCGGGGACTAGCGGATTCCAATGAGCAGTTCTTC CASSSRGLADSNEQFF TRBJ2-1 NA TRBD2 TRBV5-1